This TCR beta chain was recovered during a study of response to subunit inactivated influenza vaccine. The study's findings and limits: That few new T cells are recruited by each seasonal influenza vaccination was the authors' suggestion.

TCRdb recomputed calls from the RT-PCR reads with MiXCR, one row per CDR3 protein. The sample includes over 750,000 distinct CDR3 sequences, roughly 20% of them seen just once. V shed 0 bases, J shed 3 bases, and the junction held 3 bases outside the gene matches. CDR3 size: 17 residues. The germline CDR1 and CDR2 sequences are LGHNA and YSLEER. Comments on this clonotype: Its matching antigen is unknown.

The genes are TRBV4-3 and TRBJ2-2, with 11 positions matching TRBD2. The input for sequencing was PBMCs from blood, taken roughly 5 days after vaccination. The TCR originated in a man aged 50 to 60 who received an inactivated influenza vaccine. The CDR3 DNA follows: TGCGCCAGCAGCCAAGATAGCGGGAGGGCCTACACCGGGGAGCTGTTTTTT. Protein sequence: CASSQDSGRAYTGELFF.